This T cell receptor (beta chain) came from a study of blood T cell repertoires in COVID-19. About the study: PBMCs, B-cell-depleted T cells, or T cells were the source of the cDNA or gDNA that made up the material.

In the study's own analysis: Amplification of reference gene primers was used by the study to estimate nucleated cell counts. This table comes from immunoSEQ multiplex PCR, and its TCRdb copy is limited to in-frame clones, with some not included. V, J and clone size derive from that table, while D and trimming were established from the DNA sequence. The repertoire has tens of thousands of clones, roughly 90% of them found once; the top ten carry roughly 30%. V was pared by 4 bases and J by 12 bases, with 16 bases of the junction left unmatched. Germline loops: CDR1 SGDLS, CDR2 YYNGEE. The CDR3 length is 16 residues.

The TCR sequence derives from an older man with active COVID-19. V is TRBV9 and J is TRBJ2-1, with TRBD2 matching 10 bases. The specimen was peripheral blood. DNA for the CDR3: TGTGCCAGCAGCAAAGGGGGAGTAGCGGGAGGCGGTGGGCAGTTCTTC. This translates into CASSKGGVAGGGGQFF. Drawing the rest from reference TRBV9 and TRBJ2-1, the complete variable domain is DSGVTQTPKHLITATGQRVTLRCSPRSGDLSVYWYQQSLDQGLQFLIQYYNGEERAKGNILERFSAQQFPDLHSELNLSSLELGDSALYFCASSKGGVAGGGGQFFGPGTRLTVL.